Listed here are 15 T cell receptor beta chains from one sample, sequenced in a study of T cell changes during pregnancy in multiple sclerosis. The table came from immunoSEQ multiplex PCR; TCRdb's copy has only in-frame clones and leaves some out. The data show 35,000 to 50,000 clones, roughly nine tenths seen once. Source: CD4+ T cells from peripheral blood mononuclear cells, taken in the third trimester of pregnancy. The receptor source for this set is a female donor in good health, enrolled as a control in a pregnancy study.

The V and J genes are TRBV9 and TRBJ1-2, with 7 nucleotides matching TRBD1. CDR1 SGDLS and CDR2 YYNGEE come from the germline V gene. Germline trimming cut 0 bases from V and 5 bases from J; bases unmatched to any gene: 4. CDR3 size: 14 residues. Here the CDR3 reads CASSVGTGVYGYTF. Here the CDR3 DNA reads TGTGCCAGCAGCGTAGGAACAGGGGTGTATGGCTACACCTTC.

This CDR3 reads CASRLRTGSSYEQYF. The CDR3 coding sequence is TGTGCCAGTAGGCTCCGGACAGGCAGCTCCTACGAGCAGTACTTC. The chain joins TRBV19 to TRBJ2-7; 7 nucleotides align to TRBD1. V gave up 6 bases and J gave up 0 bases; unmatched junction bases: 8. Germline CDR1 is LNHDA and CDR2 is SQIVND (reference sequence). There are 15 residues in the CDR3.

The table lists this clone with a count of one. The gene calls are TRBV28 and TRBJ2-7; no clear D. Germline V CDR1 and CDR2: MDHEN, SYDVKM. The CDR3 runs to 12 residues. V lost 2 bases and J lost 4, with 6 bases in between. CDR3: CASSLGAYEQYF. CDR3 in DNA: TGTGCCAGCAGTTTAGGAGCGTACGAGCAGTACTTC. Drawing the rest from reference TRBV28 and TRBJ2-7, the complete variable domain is DVKVTQSSRYLVKRTGEKVFLECVQDMDHENMFWYRQDPGLGLRLIYFSYDVKMKEKGDIPEGYSVSREKKERFSLILESASTNQTSMYLCASSLGAYEQYFGPGTRLTVT.

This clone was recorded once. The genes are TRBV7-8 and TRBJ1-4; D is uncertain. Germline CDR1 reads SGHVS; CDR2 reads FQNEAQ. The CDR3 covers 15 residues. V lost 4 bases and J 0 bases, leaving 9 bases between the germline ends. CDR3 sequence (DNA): TGTGCCAGCAGCTCTAGACGGGCAACTAATGAAAAACTGTTTTTT. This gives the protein CASSSRRATNEKLFF.

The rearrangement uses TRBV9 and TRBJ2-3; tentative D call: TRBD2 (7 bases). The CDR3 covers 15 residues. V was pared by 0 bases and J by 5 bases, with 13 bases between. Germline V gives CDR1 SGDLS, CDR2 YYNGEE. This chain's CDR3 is CASSVGGGEGDTQYF. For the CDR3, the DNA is TGTGCCAGCAGCGTAGGAGGGGGGGAAGGAGATACGCAGTATTTT.

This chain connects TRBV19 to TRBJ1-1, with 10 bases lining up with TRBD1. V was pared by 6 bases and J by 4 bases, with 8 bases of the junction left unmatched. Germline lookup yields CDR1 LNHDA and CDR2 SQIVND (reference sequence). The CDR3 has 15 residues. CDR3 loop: CASSLRDRGGTEAFF. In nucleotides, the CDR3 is TGTGCCAGTAGCCTCCGGGACAGGGGTGGCACTGAAGCTTTCTTT.

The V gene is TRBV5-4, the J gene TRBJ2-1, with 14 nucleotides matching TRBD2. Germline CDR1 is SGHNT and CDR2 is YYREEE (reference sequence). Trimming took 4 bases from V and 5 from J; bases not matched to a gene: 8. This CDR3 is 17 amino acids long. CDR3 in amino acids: CASSQGTSGSFDNEQFF. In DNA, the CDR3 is TGTGCCAGCAGCCAAGGGACTAGCGGGAGTTTCGACAATGAGCAGTTCTTC.

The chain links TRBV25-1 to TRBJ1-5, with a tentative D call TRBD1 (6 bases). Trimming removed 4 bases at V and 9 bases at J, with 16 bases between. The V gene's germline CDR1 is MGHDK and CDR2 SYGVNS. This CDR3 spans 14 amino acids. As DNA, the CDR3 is TGTGCCAGCAGTGGTAGGACAGTCCTGGGGCCCCAGCATTTT. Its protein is CASSGRTVLGPQHF.

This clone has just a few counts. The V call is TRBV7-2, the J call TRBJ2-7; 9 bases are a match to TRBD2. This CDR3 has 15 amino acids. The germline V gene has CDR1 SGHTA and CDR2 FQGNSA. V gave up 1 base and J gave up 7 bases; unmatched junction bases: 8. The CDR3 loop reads CASSLGLAGTREQYF. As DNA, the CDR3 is TGTGCCAGCAGCTTAGGGCTAGCGGGGACAAGGGAGCAGTACTTC.

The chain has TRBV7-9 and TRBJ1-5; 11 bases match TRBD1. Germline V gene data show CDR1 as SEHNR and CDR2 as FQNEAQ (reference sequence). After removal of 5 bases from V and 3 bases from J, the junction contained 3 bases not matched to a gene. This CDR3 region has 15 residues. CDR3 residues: CASSPGQGANQPQHF. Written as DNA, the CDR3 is TGTGCCAGCAGCCCTGGACAGGGGGCCAATCAGCCCCAGCATTTT.

CDR3 region: CASSFGGENEQFF. In DNA form, the CDR3 reads TGTGCCAGCAGCTTTGGGGGGGAAAATGAGCAGTTCTTC. The chain is built from TRBV7-3 and TRBJ2-1; 7 bases are shared with TRBD2. The V segment lost 3 bases and the J segment 7 bases; nucleotides outside the gene matches: 3. The CDR3 contains 13 residues. Germline V lookup: CDR1 SGHTA, CDR2 FQGTGA.

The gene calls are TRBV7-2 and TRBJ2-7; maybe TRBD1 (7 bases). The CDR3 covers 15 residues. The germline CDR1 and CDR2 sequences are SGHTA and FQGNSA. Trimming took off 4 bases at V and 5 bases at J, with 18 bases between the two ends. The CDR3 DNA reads TGTGCCAGCAGCTCCCCAGGGGGGCGCAGGGACGAGCAGTACTTC. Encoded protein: CASSSPGGRRDEQYF.

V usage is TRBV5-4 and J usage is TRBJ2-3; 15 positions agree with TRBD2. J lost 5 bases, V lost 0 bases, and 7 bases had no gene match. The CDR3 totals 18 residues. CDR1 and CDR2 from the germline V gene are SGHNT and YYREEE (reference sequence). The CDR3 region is CASSLGTSGGVVKDTQYF. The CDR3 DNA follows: TGTGCCAGCAGCTTGGGGACTAGCGGGGGGGTAGTTAAAGATACGCAGTATTTT.

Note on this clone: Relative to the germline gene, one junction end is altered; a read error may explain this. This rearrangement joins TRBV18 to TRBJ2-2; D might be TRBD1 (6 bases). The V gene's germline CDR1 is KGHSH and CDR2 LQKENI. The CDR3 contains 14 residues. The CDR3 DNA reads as TGTGCCAGCTCGCCACAGGGAGATCCCGGGGAGCTGTTTTTT. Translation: CASSPQGDPGELFF.

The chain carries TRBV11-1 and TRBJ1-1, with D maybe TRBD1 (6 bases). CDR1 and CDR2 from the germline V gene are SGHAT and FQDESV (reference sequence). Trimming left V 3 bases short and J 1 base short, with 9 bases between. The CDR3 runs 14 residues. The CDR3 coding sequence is TGTGCCAGCAGCTTGGACAGAACGAACACTGAAGCTTTCTTT. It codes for CASSLDRTNTEAFF.